Listed here is a single TCR beta chain. Its antigen is not identified. This sample stems from a study of CD8+ T cells in alopecia areata. The study's findings and limits: Scalp data also include sequences from resident alphabeta T cells of normal skin.

Looked up from germline, CDR1 is GTSNPN and CDR2 is SVGIG (reference sequence). The CDR3 sequence is 15 residues long. V lost 1 base and J 4 bases, leaving 14 bases between the germline ends. Extracted from the samples, RNA was reverse transcribed into cDNA to serve as the sequencing template. Produced via immunoSEQ multiplex PCR; TCRdb's table is partial and in-frame only. The sample lists 150,000 to 200,000 clones, 50% to 65% seen once, with 12% to 15% in the top ten. Treatment defined: oral pan-JAK inhibitor, 5-10 mg twice daily. Cell sorting on a FACSAria was used to separate CD4+ and CD8+ T cells from the PBMCs.

Sequenced here: CD4+ T cells sorted from blood, sampled at week 24, from a patient treated with tofacitinib. The rearrangement uses TRBV30 and TRBJ1-5; no reliable D call. The clonotype originates from a human donor with alopecia areata. The CDR3 sequence is CAWSDPPAPNQPQHF. In DNA, the CDR3 is TGTGCCTGGAGTGATCCGCCAGCCCCGAATCAGCCCCAGCATTTT.